This T cell receptor (beta chain) was found in a study of T cells in Graves' hyperthyroidism and ophthalmopathy. Amplified TCR beta CDR3 regions derived from RNA transcripts. The primer set for the first-round RT-PCR of the TCR CDR3 was HTBI. TCRdb reanalysed the multiplex PCR reads using MiXCR and keeps one entry per CDR3 protein. This table has 400,000 to 600,000 distinct CDR3 sequences, around 20% appearing once. Stable Graves' hyperthyroidism denoted no ophthalmopathy progression over 18 months. This clonotype was recorded many times. Its target is unknown. Study results and limitations: In blood, most of the thyroid clonotypes expanded above 0.001 were also present.

Sequencing input: blood. This TCR came from a man aged 18 to 30 with Graves' hyperthyroidism.

The CDR3 DNA follows: TGTGCCAGCAGTCTCGGACAGGGGGTTTTGTACGAGCAGTACTTC. Encoded protein: CASSLGQGVLYEQYF. The V and J genes are TRBV7-2 and TRBJ2-7, with TRBD1 matching 10 bases. This CDR3 is 15 amino acids long. Germline assignment: CDR1 SGHTA and CDR2 FQGNSA. Trimming removed 6 bases from V and 4 bases from J; junction bases left unmatched: 9.